The clone carrying this T cell receptor (beta chain) was detected once. The entry originates in a study of blood T cell repertoires in COVID-19. Study-level information: COVID-19 samples from acute and convalescent phases originated in the United States, Italy and Spain. Sources were T cells, B-cell-depleted T cells, or PBMCs; the material itself was cDNA or gDNA.

Original processing methods: Reference gene primers were amplified, and this amplification served to estimate nucleated cell counts. Generated by immunoSEQ multiplex PCR, the TCRdb table keeps only in-frame clones and is missing some. That table supplies the V and J calls and clone size; D and trimming were determined from the DNA. The table includes 160,000 or so clones, 81% detected once. Germline lookup yields CDR1 SGHTA and CDR2 FQGNSA. The length of the CDR3 is 14 residues. Trimming removed 4 bases from V and 7 bases from J; junction bases left unmatched: 3. The TCR originated in a man aged 60 to 69 with active or convalescent COVID-19. Material: peripheral blood. The chain combines TRBV7-2 with TRBJ1-4, with 10 bases aligning to TRBD1. In DNA, the CDR3 is TGTGCCAGCAGCTCCGGGACAGGGGTTGAAAAACTGTTTTTT. Translated: CASSSGTGVEKLFF.